This T cell receptor (beta chain) is drawn from a study of monozygotic twins with inflammatory bowel disease. Every donor provided one blood sample measuring roughly 2.5 ml. From its re-call of the 5' RACE reads, TCRdb lists each CDR3 protein once, without DNA. Its clone listing holds about 450,000 distinct CDR3 sequences. This CDR3 comprises 13 residues. Germline CDR1 MNHEY, CDR2 SVGAGI. The sequenced sample consisted of blood. The sequence came from a human donor with ulcerative colitis or Crohn's disease, or a healthy co-twin of an affected twin (not recorded which). The chain combines TRBV6-5 with TRBJ1-1; TCRdb reports TRBD1, a call that lacks DNA to check it against. The CDR3 is CASSLWGGGEAFF.